The 15 T cell receptor beta chains below come from one sample, sequenced in a study of cytotoxic CD8 clonotypes in ibrutinib-treated CLL. Sequencing was performed with immunoSEQ multiplex PCR; in TCRdb, only in-frame clones are kept and a portion is missing. The table has 80,000 to 95,000 clones, around 79% seen once. Source: PBMCs, taken after 12 months of ibrutinib treatment. Source of these receptors: a human donor with chronic lymphocytic leukemia.

The gene calls are TRBV29-1 and TRBJ1-1; 12 bases fit TRBD1. Trimming at V came to 3 bases and at J to 5 bases, leaving 7 bases not matched to a gene. CDR3 length: 15 residues. CDR1 is SQVTM and CDR2 is ANQGSEA in the germline V gene. The CDR3 DNA is TGCAGCGTTGATAGGGGACAGGGGGCTGTTACTGAAGCTTTCTTT. It translates to CSVDRGQGAVTEAFF.

The rearrangement joins TRBV6-5 to TRBJ1-2, with a tentative D call TRBD1 (5 bases). The germline CDR1 and CDR2 sequences are MNHEY and SVGAGI. V was trimmed by 2 bases and J by 8 bases, leaving 18 bases between them. The CDR3 is 15 residues long. CDR3 in amino acids: CASSYKRGLGEGYTF. CDR3 DNA: TGTGCCAGCAGTTACAAGCGCGGGTTGGGGGAAGGCTACACCTTC.

The chain links TRBV19 to TRBJ2-3; D might be TRBD1 or TRBD2, each matching 5 bases. The germline V and J ends were trimmed by 7 bases and 0 bases, with 11 bases remaining between them. Germline loops: CDR1 LNHDA, CDR2 SQIVND (reference sequence). The CDR3 is 14 amino acids. The CDR3 nucleotides are TGTGCCAGTAAACCTGAGGGGAGCACAGATACGCAGTATTTT. Encoded protein: CASKPEGSTDTQYF. The full variable domain, completed using reference TRBV19 and TRBJ2-3, is DGGITQSPKYLFRKEGQNVTLSCEQNLNHDAMYWYRQDPGQGLRLIYYSQIVNDFQKGDIAEGYSVSREKKESFPLTVTSAQKNPTAFYLCASKPEGSTDTQYFGPGTRLTVL.

This chain uses TRBV11-2 with TRBJ2-5; 7 bases map to TRBD2. In germline, CDR1 is SGHAT, CDR2 FQNNGV. This CDR3 comprises 15 residues. Losses at the gene ends were 3 bases for V and 5 bases for J; bases not matched to a gene: 9. CDR3 sequence: CASSFRETSLETQYF. CDR3 DNA sequence: TGTGCCAGCAGCTTTAGGGAGACTAGCTTGGAGACCCAGTACTTC.

V and J are TRBV7-9 and TRBJ1-4; D call uncertain. Germline V gives CDR1 SEHNR, CDR2 FQNEAQ (reference sequence). Trimming pared 5 bases from V and 6 bases from J, leaving 13 bases between. CDR3 length equals 14 residues. CDR3 loop: CASSPGQAHEKLFF. The CDR3 DNA reads TGTGCCAGCAGCCCGGGCCAAGCCCATGAAAAACTGTTTTTT.

This chain connects TRBV6-6 to TRBJ2-5, with 9 nucleotides matching TRBD2. V was pared by 2 bases and J by 7 bases, with 2 bases of the junction left unmatched. The CDR3 loop spans 13 amino acids. In germline, CDR1 is MNHNY, CDR2 SVGAGI (reference sequence). The CDR3 nucleotides read TGTGCCAGCAGTTACGGCGGGGGGGGGACCCAGTACTTC. Amino acid sequence: CASSYGGGGTQYF.

This chain connects TRBV7-3 to TRBJ2-1; 10 positions agree with TRBD2. CDR1 and CDR2 (germline): SGHTA, FQGTGA. This CDR3 region has 17 residues. V was clipped by 1 base and J by 7 bases; unmatched bases: 10. The CDR3 loop reads CASSLIGGTSDLNEQFF. CDR3 in DNA: TGTGCCAGCAGCTTAATCGGGGGGACTAGCGACCTAAATGAGCAGTTCTTC.

This sequence joins TRBV6-6 and TRBJ2-1; D call uncertain. Trimming removed 8 bases at V and 7 bases at J, with 21 bases between. CDR3 length equals 15 residues. The germline V gene encodes CDR1 MNHNY and CDR2 SVGAGI (reference sequence). The CDR3 sequence: CASDELWQAGNEQFF. CDR3 nucleotide sequence: TGTGCCAGCGATGAGTTGTGGCAGGCCGGGAATGAGCAGTTCTTC.

The chain employs TRBV13 and TRBJ1-1, with D maybe TRBD1 (6 bases). V was shortened by 4 bases and J by 4 bases, with 10 bases between the two germline ends. From germline, CDR1 is PRHDT and CDR2 FYEKMQ (reference sequence). The CDR3 is 13 residues long. DNA for the CDR3: TGTGCCAGCAGCTGGGGGGCGGGCACTGAAGCTTTCTTT. The encoded protein is CASSWGAGTEAFF.

The rearrangement uses TRBV4-3 and TRBJ1-2, with D possibly being TRBD1 (6 bases). Germline-derived CDR1 and CDR2 are LGHNA and YSLEER. The CDR3 contains 15 residues. The V gene lost 4 bases and the J gene lost 4 bases, with 16 bases spanning the gap. DNA for the CDR3: TGCGCCAGCAGCCGGACGGGGGGGGACACCTATGGCTACACCTTC. Amino acid sequence: CASSRTGGDTYGYTF.

The chain combines TRBV28 with TRBJ2-7; tentative D call: TRBD2 (7 bases). CDR3 size: 17 residues. V lost 4 bases to trimming and J lost 2 bases, with 21 bases between them. CDR1 is MDHEN, CDR2 SYDVKM, per germline. CDR3 in amino acids: CASSSPLGGGFTYEQYF. The CDR3 DNA follows: TGTGCCAGCAGTTCCCCTTTGGGGGGGGGCTTCACCTACGAGCAGTACTTC.

This clone was observed once. The J gene is TRBJ1-4, the V gene TRBV4-3; 8 bases are shared with TRBD1. The CDR3 has 16 amino acids. The J segment lost 7 bases and the V segment lost 0 bases, leaving 7 bases of the junction unmatched. The germline gives CDR1 LGHNA, CDR2 YSLEER. CDR3 region: CASSQDWAGGREKLFF. The DNA for the CDR3 is TGCGCCAGCAGCCAAGATTGGGCAGGGGGCCGTGAAAAACTGTTTTTT.

The V and J genes are TRBV16 and TRBJ2-5; D possibly corresponds to TRBD1 (6 bases). The germline V gene has CDR1 KGHSY and CDR2 FQNENV. Trimming took 2 bases from V and 1 from J, leaving 11 bases between them. The CDR3 sequence is 15 residues long. The chain's CDR3 is CASSQRDKVQETQYF. The CDR3 bases are TGTGCCAGCAGCCAACGGGACAAGGTCCAAGAGACCCAGTACTTC.

The chain couples TRBV11-2 to TRBJ1-1, with 9 bases identical to TRBD1. The V segment lost 6 bases and the J segment 4 bases; nucleotides outside the gene matches: 9. CDR1 is SGHAT, CDR2 FQNNGV, per germline. The CDR3 consists of 15 residues. This chain's CDR3 is CASRWGTGRVTEAFF. CDR3 in DNA: TGTGCCAGCAGGTGGGGGACAGGGCGGGTCACTGAAGCTTTCTTT.

This sequence joins TRBV9 and TRBJ2-7, with D perhaps matching TRBD1 or TRBD2 (5 bases each). Trimming took 4 bases from V and 7 from J, leaving 24 bases between them. CDR1 and CDR2 from the germline V gene are SGDLS and YYNGEE. This CDR3 is 16 amino acids long. The CDR3 loop is CASSPQGQELWGEQYF. The CDR3 nucleotides read TGTGCCAGCAGCCCCCAAGGGCAGGAGCTCTGGGGGGAGCAGTACTTC.